This T cell receptor (beta chain) derives from a study of blood T cell repertoires in COVID-19. The CDR3 spans 13 residues. The germline V gene has CDR1 SGHDT and CDR2 YYEEEE. V lost 4 bases, J lost 7 bases, and 11 bases lay in between. Profiled with immunoSEQ multiplex PCR; TCRdb holds only in-frame clones, not every one. The data contain 150,000 to 200,000 clones, about 85% of them seen just once; the ten biggest clones take up around 9.5%. This clone was counted between two and nine times. The clonotype comes from a woman of 80 years or more with acute or convalescent COVID-19. The V gene is TRBV5-6, the J gene TRBJ1-4; D uncertain. Material: peripheral blood. CDR3 sequence: CASSGEMGEKLFF. CDR3 DNA sequence: TGTGCCAGCAGCGGAGAGATGGGTGAAAAACTGTTTTTT.